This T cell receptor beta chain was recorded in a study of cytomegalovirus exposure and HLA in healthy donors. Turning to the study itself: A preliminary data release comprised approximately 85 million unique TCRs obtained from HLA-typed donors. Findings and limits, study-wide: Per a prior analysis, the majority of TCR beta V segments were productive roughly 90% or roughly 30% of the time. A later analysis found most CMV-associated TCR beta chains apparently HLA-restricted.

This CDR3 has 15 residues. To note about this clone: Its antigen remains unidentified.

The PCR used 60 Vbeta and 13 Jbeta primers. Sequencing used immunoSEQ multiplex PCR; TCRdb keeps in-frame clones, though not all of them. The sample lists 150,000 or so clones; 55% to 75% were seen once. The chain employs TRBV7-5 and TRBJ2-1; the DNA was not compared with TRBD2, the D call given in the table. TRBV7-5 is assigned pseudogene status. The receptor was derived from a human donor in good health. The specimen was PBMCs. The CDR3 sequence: CARSRGLAFDNEQFF. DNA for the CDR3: TGTGCCAGAAGCAGAGGACTAGCGTTCGACAATGAGCAGTTCTTC.